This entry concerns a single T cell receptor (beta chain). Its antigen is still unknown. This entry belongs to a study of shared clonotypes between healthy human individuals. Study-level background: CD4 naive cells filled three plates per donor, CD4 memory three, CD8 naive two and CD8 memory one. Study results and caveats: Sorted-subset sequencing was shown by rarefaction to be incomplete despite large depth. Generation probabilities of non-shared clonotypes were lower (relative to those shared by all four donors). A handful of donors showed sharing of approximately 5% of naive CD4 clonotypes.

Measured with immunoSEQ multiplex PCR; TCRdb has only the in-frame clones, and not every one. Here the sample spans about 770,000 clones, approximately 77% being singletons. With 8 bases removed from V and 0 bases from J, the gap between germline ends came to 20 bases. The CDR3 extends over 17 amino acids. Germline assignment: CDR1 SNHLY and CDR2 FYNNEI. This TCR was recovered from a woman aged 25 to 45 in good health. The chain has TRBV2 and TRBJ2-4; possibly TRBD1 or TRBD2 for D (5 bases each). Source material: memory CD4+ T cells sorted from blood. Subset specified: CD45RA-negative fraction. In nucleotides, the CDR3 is TGTGCCAGCGGATCGCCGTGGGGGTTACTAGCCAAAAACATTCAGTACTTC. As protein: CASGSPWGLLAKNIQYF.